This T cell receptor beta chain was recovered during a study of blood T cells in healthy people across ages (dated by TCRdb to about 2015). A note on the overall study: In model experiments, template switching captured about one uniquely barcoded TCR beta cDNA molecule for every two T cells. Age-related changes in TCR beta repertoire diversity were measured in the study by deep sequencing normalized with unique cDNA molecular identifiers. The donors were split into four age groups: young (average 16 years), middle-aged (39), aged (around 67) and long-lived (roughly 88). To avoid experimental bias, donors of different ages were randomly spread across the sequencing lanes. Using the same blood draw, the study looked at two additional independent replicas of 1 million unique cDNA reads for two donors, one aged 18 to 30 and the other aged 80 or older. The paper as a whole reports these results and caveats: A strong correlation was found between observed TCR beta diversity and the percentage of naive T cells measured by flow cytometry. Compared with the aged group, more naive CD4+ T cells, fewer expanded clones and increased TCR diversity were shown by the long-lived group, suggesting age selection. Estimates of total diversity from one million sequenced T cells were regarded as lower bounds and underestimates. Observed TCR beta diversity per million T cells fell roughly linearly with age, and a significant reduction was already apparent by age about 38. Since profiling was done on bulk unsorted PBMCs, naive and antigen-experienced compartments could not be conclusively compared. Because donor CMV infection status was unknown, age-related changes in expanded clonotypes were potentially confounded.

Donors were 39 systemically healthy Caucasian individuals from Russia aged roughly 6 to 95 years. Around 10 milliliters of peripheral blood were drawn from each donor into EDTA-treated Vacutainer tubes. PBMCs were isolated by Ficoll-Paque density-gradient centrifugation, with at least 6 million obtained per sample. Total RNA, at least 6 micrograms per sample, was extracted from PBMCs with Trizol reagent. For every donor, an aliquot of PBMCs went through flow cytometry to measure the percentages of naive CD45RAhigh/CD27high T cells. About this clonotype itself: Its antigen target is currently unknown. A read error may be the cause here, since a much bigger clone is one base away.

The CDR3 sequence holds 16 residues, the cysteine and phenylalanine included. The retained sequence is limited to the CDR3, 48 bases, with the frame set at the first base. For CDR1 and CDR2, the germline V gene lists SGHTA and FQGNSA. The method was 5' RACE. Sequenced on an Illumina HiSeq 2500. A second PCR of about 7 to 12 cycles was run with a J-beta primer mix and a sample-barcoded 5' primer. A unique molecular identifier was introduced onto each TCR beta cDNA molecule by a template-switch 5' adaptor carrying 12 random nucleotides. At least 2.5 million CDR3-containing paired-end reads were obtained from each sample. First-strand cDNA synthesis was performed from all RNA using the Mint cDNA synthesis kit, with priming by a TRBC-specific oligonucleotide. After uracil-DNA glycosylase treatment, a first 18-cycle PCR used universal primers M1SS and BC2_uni_R on all cDNA. The published analysis was carried out like this. Each sample was normalized by randomly selecting 1 million high-quality reads, each carrying a distinct molecular identifier. Reads sharing molecular identifiers were discarded rather than binned into consensus sequences. MiTCR, with a Q25 quality threshold and the strictest error-elimination algorithm, was used for CDR3 identification, clonotype clustering and error correction. A nonparametric unseen species model with Euler transformation was used to estimate a lower bound on total TCR beta diversity. The public reads were reprocessed in TCRdb via fastp at Q25 and MiXCR, keeping in-frame beta chains. Rows are combined by CDR3 protein, so each entry shows the most common genes and DNA. TCRdb assigned the V and J calls; the authors' analysis was not used. The sample table lists some 710,000 distinct CDR3 sequences, around a fifth of them with a count of one. Around 22% of the sample comes from the top ten.

The sequence joins TRBV7-2 to TRBJ1-3; a tentative D call is TRBD1 (6 bases match). The sequenced sample consisted of blood. This TCR came from a man between 70 and 80 years old in good health. The nucleotide sequence is TGTGCCAGCAGCTTAGTAGGGGGAGACGCTGGAAACACCTTATATTTT. Its product reads: CASSLVGGDAGNTLYF.